Given below is one T cell receptor beta chain in context. This clone was recorded once. It has no known antigen specificity. Base-call qualities are not available, and no considerably larger clone is one nucleotide away. The entry originates in a study of cytomegalovirus exposure and HLA in healthy donors (dated 2017 in TCRdb). About the investigation overall: According to a later analysis, the roughly 120 validation repertoires were produced on the same platform as the roughly 720 repertoires of the first cohort. Along with the approximately 700-subject first cohort, a separate validation cohort of over a hundred different subjects was used. The study combined high-throughput TCR immunosequencing, statistical association of individual TCRs with disease status, and machine learning to predict cytomegalovirus infection status. The study aimed to test whether cataloging public T cell receptors could reveal signatures of past pathogen exposure.

Taken from the germline V gene, the CDR1 and CDR2 loops are MGHRA and YSYEKL. The V end loses 5 bases and the J end loses 4 bases, and a stretch of 15 bases separates them. Reading from cysteine to phenylalanine, the CDR3 counts 15 amino acids. Only the CDR3 DNA stays, 45 bases, in frame from base 1. The donors were included in the validation cohort of some 120 subjects, a group kept apart from the approximately 690-subject first cohort. Library prep was done by the immunoSEQ multiplex PCR assay. Per the source publication's procedure: A statistical classification framework was built for diagnosing cytomegalovirus status from the catalog of TCR beta chain sequences. TCRdb took over this immuneACCESS table, retaining in-frame rearrangements with V and J assigned. Such tables are incomplete; in checked studies, under half of the missing clones stem from an unresolved V gene, and the remainder is unexplained. V and J calls and clone size are given by that table; D and trimming were obtained from the DNA. This sample holds 60,000 to 75,000 clones; 96% were observed only once. The ten most abundant clones make up approximately 0.91% of the sample.

The investigation overall reported the following: The authors suggested that the approach could potentially be extended to other disease states and immunological phenotypes. A few of the identified cytomegalovirus-associated TCR beta chains were confirmed in vitro to be specific for cytomegalovirus antigens. Of the cluster scores, approximately 94% were above 0 in a later analysis, which found that TCRs clustered in the first cohort also tended to co-occur in the 130 or so validation repertoires. Most TCR sequences were seen in very few donors, while some public TCRs were found in many individuals. In both the original and validation cohorts, the classifier was reported to diagnose cytomegalovirus status with high specificity and sensitivity. The study gave a list of over 150 TCR beta chains associated with cytomegalovirus. A later analysis lacked HLA typing for the validation cohort, so it scored co-occurrence in that cohort across all 120 repertoires.

The specimen was PBMCs. This sequence uses TRBV4-1 and TRBJ1-3, with TRBD1 as a weak D call on 6 bases. The receptor comes from a man younger than 35 in good health and CMV-seronegative. CDR3 protein: CASSLTQGSGNTIYF. Here is the DNA: TGCGCCAGCAGCTTAACCCAGGGGTCGGGAAACACCATATATTTT.